This T cell receptor (beta chain) was identified in a study of blood T cell repertoires in COVID-19. The table came from immunoSEQ multiplex PCR; TCRdb's copy has only in-frame clones and leaves some out. The sample contains about 90,000 clones, roughly 71% of which appear only once. Germline V gives CDR1 SGHTS, CDR2 YDEGEE. Trimming at V came to 4 bases and at J to 3 bases, leaving 3 bases not matched to a gene. The CDR3 is 14 amino acids. The clonotype comes from a woman of 80 years or more with acute or convalescent COVID-19. Sequenced: peripheral blood. J is TRBJ2-1 and V is TRBV5-8; 8 nucleotides match TRBD2. CDR3 DNA sequence: TGTGCCAGCAGCCCGGGGGGGCGCTACAATGAGCAGTTCTTC. Its protein is CASSPGGRYNEQFF.